This record covers a single TCR beta chain. The data derive from a study of T cell changes during pregnancy in multiple sclerosis. Here immunoSEQ multiplex PCR was the method, and the copy in TCRdb shows in-frame clones only, minus some. Here the sample spans approximately 30,000 clones, 85% to 90% being singletons. V shed 4 bases, J shed 8 bases, and the junction held 8 bases outside the gene matches. Germline lookup yields CDR1 SGHKS and CDR2 YYEKEE (reference sequence). CDR3 length: 13 amino acids. Sequencing was performed on CD8+ T cells from peripheral blood mononuclear cells, taken before pregnancy. This TCR was sampled from a female donor with multiple sclerosis, enrolled in a pregnancy study. The J gene is TRBJ1-2, the V gene TRBV5-5, with 7 bases that match TRBD1. The CDR3 here is CASSDLTGFGYTF. Written as DNA, the CDR3 is TGTGCCAGCAGCGATTTGACAGGGTTCGGCTACACCTTC.